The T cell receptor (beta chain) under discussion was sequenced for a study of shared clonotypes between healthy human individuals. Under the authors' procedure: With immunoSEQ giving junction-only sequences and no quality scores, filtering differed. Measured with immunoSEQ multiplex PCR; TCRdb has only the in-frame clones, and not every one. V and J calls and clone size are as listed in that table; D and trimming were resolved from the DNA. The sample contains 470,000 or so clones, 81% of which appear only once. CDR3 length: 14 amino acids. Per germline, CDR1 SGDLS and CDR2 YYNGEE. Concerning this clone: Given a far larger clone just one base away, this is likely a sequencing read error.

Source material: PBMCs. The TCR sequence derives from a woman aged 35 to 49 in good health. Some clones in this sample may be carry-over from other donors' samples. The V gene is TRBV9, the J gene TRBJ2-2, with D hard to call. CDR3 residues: CASKIRANTVELFF. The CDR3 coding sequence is TGTGCCAGCAAGATCCGGGCCAACACCGTGGAGCTGTTTTTT.